Below, 2 T cell receptor beta chains from the same sample are listed, as sequenced in a study of T cells in Graves' hyperthyroidism and ophthalmopathy. Authors of the study amplified TCR beta CDR3 regions from RNA transcripts. A set of HTBI primers served as the primers for a first-round RT-PCR of the TCR CDR3. MiXCR, applied by TCRdb to the multiplex PCR reads, yields one record per CDR3 protein. The top ten clones hold just over 8% of a sample with some 600,000 distinct CDR3 sequences, 35% to 55% of them seen once. Sequencing was performed on peripheral blood or thyroid tissue (not recorded which). These receptor sequences come from a woman younger than 30 with Graves' hyperthyroidism.

The rearrangement links TRBV7-9 to TRBJ2-2; either TRBD1 or TRBD2 may fit D (5 bases each). Germline lookup yields CDR1 SEHNR and CDR2 FQNEAQ (reference sequence). The CDR3 spans 15 residues. V was clipped by 5 bases and J by 7 bases, with 17 bases between them. CDR3 sequence (DNA): TGTGCCAGCAGCGGAAACTCACGAGGGGACGGGGAGCTGTTTTTT. Its protein product is CASSGNSRGDGELFF.

The V gene is TRBV29-1, the J gene TRBJ2-7; TRBD2 might be the D (5 bases). Germline V gene data show CDR1 as SQVTM and CDR2 as ANQGSEA. V was clipped by 3 bases and J by 0 bases, with 12 bases between them. The CDR3 is made up of 14 amino acids. The DNA of the CDR3 is TGCAGCGTTGATGGGGAGACGGGCTCCTACGAGCAGTACTTC. Protein sequence: CSVDGETGSYEQYF.